The rows below give T cell receptor delta chains drawn from one sample of a study of gamma delta lymphoproliferative disorders and STAT genes. TCRdb fed the multiplex PCR reads to CATT. The repertoire includes about 3,800 delta-chain clones, more than 0.8% of them detected once, and approximately 22% sits in the top ten. Sequenced material: blood. The receptors here all came from a human donor in good health. Both conserved end residues are trimmed from each CDR3. Only part of the rows carry a size: once, few, many, or a class if the clone is expanded.

>TRDJ1|TRDV2|large
ACDTVIGGYARGKLI
>TRDJ1|TRDV2|few
ACDTLGDTRGDKLI
>TRDJ1|TRDV2|medium-sized
ACDSVHAGGYEGGVTDKLI
>TRDJ1|TRDV1|medium-sized
ALGETRSWGKYWGIRPYTDKLI
>TRDJ1|TRDV2|few
ACDTGGGGQENKLI
>TRDJ1|TRDV2|NA
ACDGLLGMSGIDKLI
>TRDJ3|TRDV2|few
ACDTILGDTYSWDTRQMF
>TRDJ1|TRDV2|large
ACDTLLGAEYTDKLI
>TRDJ1|TRDV2|medium-sized
ACDTITASYQTGLGDTPDKLI
>TRDJ1|TRDV3|NA
AFILGGEELGVIWGSPYTDKLI
>TRDJ3|TRDV2|medium-sized
ACDPVLGDTQSSSPRDSYTRQMF
>TRDJ1|TRDV1|medium-sized
ALGELAGPSYYLGDRPYTDKLI
>TRDJ1|TRDV1|medium-sized
ALGELDWGIPPTGKLI
>TRDJ3|TRAV29/DV5|medium-sized
SVLLCSNGGGSSWDTRQMF
>TRDJ1|TRDV2|NA
ACGNSHYWGIRYTDKLI
>TRDJ1|TRDV2|NA
ACEPLGDTEADKLI
>TRDJ1|TRDV1|NA
ALGIPFPLGDTDTDKLI
>TRDJ1|TRDV3|medium-sized
AFHLPTFLFWGIRAYTDKLI
>TRDJ2|TRDV2|medium-sized
ACDRVLGGRPDLTAQLF
>TRDJ1|TRDV2|few
ACDTSGGYPLI
>TRDJ1|TRDV2|medium-sized
ACDLLHPKPGGSTDKLI
>TRDJ1|TRDV2|medium-sized
ACDTVTSLRVGDPQTYTDKLI
>TRDJ1|TRDV1|NA
ALGELSYPGGYATNTDKLI
>TRDJ1|TRDV2|medium-sized
ACDTVPTVGEYTDKLI
>TRDJ1|TRAV29/DV5|medium-sized
SVLLCSKRAPPDVANWGIRVHTDKLI
>TRDJ1|TRDV3|medium-sized
AFRLLTWGIREGDKLI
>TRDJ1|TRDV2|medium-sized
ACDPLTGGYAEQYTDKLI